This T cell receptor beta chain stems from a study of shared T cell receptors in the human thymus. This clone was seen once. Method: immunoSEQ multiplex PCR; TCRdb's copy keeps in-frame clones and lacks some. The repertoire has about 610,000 clones, over 75% of them found once; the top ten carry approximately 0.01%. From germline, CDR1 is MDHEN and CDR2 SYDVKM. This CDR3 has 15 residues. V lost 5 bases, J lost 0 bases, and 10 bases lay in between. These same records also appear under a second study, on human thymus T cells.

Sequenced material: thymocytes. The source is a boy less than two years old with a congenital heart defect. This rearrangement joins TRBV28 to TRBJ2-2; tentative D call: TRBD1 (6 bases). CDR3 nucleotides: TGTGCCAGCAGTCCCGGACAGACGAACACCGGGGAGCTGTTTTTT. Its protein is CASSPGQTNTGELFF.